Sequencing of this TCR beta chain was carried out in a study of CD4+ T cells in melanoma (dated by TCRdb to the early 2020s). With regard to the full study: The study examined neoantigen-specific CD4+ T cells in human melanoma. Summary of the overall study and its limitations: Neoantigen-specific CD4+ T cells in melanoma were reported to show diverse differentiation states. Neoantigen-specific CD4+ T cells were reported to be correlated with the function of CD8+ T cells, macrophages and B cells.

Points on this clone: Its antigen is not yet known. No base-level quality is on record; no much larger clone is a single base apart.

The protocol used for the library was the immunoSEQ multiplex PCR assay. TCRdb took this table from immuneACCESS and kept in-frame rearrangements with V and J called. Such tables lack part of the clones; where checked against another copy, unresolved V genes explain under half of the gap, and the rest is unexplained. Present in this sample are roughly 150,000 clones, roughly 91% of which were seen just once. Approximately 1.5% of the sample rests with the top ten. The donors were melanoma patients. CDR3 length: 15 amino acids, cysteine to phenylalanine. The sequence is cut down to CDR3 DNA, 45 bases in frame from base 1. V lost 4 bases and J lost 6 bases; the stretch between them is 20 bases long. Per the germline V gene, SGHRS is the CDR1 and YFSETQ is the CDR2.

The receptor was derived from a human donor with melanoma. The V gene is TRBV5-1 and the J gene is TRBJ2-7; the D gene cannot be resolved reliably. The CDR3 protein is CASSPEPGFITEQYF. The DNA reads TGCGCCAGCAGCCCGGAGCCCGGTTTCATTACCGAGCAGTACTTC.